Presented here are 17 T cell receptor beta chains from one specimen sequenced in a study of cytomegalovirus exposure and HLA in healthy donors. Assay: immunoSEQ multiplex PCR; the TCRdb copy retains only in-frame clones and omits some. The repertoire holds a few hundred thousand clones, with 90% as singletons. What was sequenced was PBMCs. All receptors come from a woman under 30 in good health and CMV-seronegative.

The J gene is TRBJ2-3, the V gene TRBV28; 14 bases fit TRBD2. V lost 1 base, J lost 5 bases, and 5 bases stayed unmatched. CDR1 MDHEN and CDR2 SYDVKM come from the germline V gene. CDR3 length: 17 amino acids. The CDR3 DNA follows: TGTGCCAGCAGTTTATTGGGACTAGCGGGGGCGGGAGATACGCAGTATTTT. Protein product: CASSLLGLAGAGDTQYF.

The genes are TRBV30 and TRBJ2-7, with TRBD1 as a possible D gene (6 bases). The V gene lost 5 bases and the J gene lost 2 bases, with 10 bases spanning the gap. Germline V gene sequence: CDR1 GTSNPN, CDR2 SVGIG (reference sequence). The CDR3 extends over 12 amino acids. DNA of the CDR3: TGTGCCTGGGCCCAGGGGACCTACGAGCAGTACTTC. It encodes CAWAQGTYEQYF.

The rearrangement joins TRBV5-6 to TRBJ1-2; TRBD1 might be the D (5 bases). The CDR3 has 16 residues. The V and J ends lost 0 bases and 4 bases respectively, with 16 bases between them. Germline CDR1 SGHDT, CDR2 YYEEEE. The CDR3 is CASSLDGGRLGYGYTF. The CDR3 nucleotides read TGTGCCAGCAGCTTGGACGGGGGACGACTCGGCTATGGCTACACCTTC.

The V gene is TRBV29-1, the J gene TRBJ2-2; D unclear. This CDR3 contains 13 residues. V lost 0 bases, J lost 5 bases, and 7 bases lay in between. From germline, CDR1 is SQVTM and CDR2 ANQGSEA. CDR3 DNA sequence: TGCAGCGTTGAAGACTCTATAACCGGGGAGCTGTTTTTT. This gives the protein CSVEDSITGELFF.

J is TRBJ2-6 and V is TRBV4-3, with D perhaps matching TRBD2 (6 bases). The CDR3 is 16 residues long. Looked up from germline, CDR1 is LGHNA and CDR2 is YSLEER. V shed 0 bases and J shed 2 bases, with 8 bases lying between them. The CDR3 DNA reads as TGCGCCAGCAGCCAAGACACGGGGGCTGGGGCCAACGTCCTGACTTTC. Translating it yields CASSQDTGAGANVLTF.

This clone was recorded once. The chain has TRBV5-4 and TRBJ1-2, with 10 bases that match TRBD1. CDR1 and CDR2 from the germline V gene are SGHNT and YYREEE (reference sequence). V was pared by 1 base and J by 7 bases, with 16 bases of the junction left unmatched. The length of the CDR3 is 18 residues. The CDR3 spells CASSLLFLVGTGASGYTF. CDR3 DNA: TGTGCCAGCAGCTTGTTGTTCTTAGTCGGGACAGGGGCGTCTGGCTACACCTTC.

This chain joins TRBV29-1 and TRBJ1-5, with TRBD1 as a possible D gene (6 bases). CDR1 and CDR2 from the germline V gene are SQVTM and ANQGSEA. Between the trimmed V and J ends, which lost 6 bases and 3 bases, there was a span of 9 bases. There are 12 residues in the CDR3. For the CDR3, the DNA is TGCAGCGTCTGGACAGACAATCAGCCCCAGCATTTT. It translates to CSVWTDNQPQHF.

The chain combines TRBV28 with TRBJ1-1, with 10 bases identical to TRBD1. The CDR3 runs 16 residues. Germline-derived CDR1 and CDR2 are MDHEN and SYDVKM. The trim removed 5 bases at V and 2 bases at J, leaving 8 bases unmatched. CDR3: CASSGPGTGVNTEAFF. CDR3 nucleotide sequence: TGTGCCAGCAGTGGCCCCGGGACAGGGGTCAACACTGAAGCTTTCTTT.

The chain's CDR3 is CASSPLSGGQDTQYF. The CDR3 nucleotides are TGTGCCAGCAGCCCTTTGTCGGGGGGGCAGGATACGCAGTATTTT. The chain uses TRBV7-8 and TRBJ2-3, with 8 bases aligning to TRBD2. From germline, CDR1 is SGHVS and CDR2 FQNEAQ. V lost 5 bases to trimming and J lost 6 bases; unmatched junction nucleotides: 10. The CDR3 is 15 amino acids.

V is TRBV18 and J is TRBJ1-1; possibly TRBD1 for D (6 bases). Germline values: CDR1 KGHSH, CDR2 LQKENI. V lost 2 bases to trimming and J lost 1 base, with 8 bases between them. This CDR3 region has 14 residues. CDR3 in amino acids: CASSPKQGNTEAFF. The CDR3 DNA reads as TGTGCCAGCTCACCAAAACAGGGGAACACTGAAGCTTTCTTT.

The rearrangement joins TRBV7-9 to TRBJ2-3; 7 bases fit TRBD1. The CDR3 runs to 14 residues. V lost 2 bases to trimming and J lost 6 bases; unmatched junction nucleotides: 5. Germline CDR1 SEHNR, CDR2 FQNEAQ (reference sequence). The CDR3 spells CASSLIETGDTQYF. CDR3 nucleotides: TGTGCCAGCAGCTTAATCGAGACAGGGGATACGCAGTATTTT. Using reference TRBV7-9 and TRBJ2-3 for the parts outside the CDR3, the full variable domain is DTGVSQNPRHKITKRGQNVTFRCDPISEHNRLYWYRQTLGQGPEFLTYFQNEAQLEKSRLLSDRFSAERPKGSFSTLEIQRTEQGDSAMYLCASSLIETGDTQYFGPGTRLTVL.

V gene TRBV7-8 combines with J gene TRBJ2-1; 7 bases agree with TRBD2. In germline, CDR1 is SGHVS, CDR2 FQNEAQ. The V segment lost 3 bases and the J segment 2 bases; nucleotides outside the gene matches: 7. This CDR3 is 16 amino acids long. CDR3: CASSFSGTNPYNEQFF. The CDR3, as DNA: TGTGCCAGCAGCTTCTCCGGGACTAACCCCTACAATGAGCAGTTCTTC.

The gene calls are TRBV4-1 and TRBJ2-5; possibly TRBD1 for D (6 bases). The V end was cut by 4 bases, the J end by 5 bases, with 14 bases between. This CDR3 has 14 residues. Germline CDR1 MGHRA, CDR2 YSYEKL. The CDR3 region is CASSLSTGGETQYF. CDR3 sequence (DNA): TGCGCCAGCAGCCTCTCGACAGGCGGGGAGACCCAGTACTTC.

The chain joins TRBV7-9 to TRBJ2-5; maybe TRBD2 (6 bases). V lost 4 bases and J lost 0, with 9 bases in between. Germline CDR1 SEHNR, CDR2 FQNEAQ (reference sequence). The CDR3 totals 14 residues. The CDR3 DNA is TGTGCCAGCAGCTCCCTAGCGAACCAAGAGACCCAGTACTTC. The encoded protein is CASSSLANQETQYF.

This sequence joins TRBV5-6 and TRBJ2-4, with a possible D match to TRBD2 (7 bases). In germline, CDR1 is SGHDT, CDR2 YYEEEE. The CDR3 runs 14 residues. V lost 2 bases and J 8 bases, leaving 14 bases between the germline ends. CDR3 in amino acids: CASSFRGAADIQYF. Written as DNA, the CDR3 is TGTGCCAGCAGCTTCCGGGGGGCGGCGGACATTCAGTACTTC.

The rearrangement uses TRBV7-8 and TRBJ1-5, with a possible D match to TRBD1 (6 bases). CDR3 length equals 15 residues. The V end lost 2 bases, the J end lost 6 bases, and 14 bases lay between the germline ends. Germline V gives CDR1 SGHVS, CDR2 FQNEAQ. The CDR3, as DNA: TGTGCCAGCAGCTTATTGGCAGGGGCCAGTCAGCCCCAGCATTTT. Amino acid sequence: CASSLLAGASQPQHF.

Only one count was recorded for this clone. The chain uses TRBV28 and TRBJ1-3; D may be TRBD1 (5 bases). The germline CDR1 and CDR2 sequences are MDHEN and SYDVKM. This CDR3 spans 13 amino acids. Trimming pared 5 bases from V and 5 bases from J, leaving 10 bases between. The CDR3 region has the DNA TGTGCCAGCAGTGGGACTAGCCGAAACACCATATATTTT. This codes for CASSGTSRNTIYF.